This is a list of T cell receptor beta chains from one sample in a study of a mutant IDH1 vaccine in newly diagnosed glioma. Their recognized antigens are unknown. Produced via immunoSEQ multiplex PCR; TCRdb's table is partial and in-frame only. The sample gives tens of thousands of clones, 65% to 90% of which show up once; roughly 2% is in the top ten. The sequencing here drew on PBMCs, taken from a glioma patient whose treatment included an IDH1 peptide vaccine. The receptors here all came from a young man with glioma. Some clones in this sample may be carry-over from other donors' samples. Both conserved end residues are part of each CDR3. A D gene is named only where the DNA matches it firmly. Size is stated for part of the rows, as once, few or many counts, or as a class when the clone is expanded.

v_call	j_call	clone_size	d_call	cdr3_aa	cdr3_nt
TRBV2	TRBJ1-1	-	-	CASSDPGLRTEAFF	TGTGCCAGCAGTGATCCGGGGCTTCGAACTGAAGCTTTCTTT
TRBV5-4	TRBJ2-3	few	-	CASSFTGEAGDTQYF	TGTGCCAGCAGCTTTACGGGGGAGGCAGGAGATACGCAGTATTTT
TRBV5-8	TRBJ2-1	once	-	CASSPGGPWDEQFF	TGTGCCAGCAGCCCGGGTGGACCTTGGGATGAGCAGTTCTTC
TRBV13	TRBJ1-1	-	-	CASSTGLGLNTEAFF	TGTGCCAGCAGCACCGGCCTGGGACTGAACACTGAAGCTTTCTTT
TRBV21-1	TRBJ2-3	-	-	CASSKDTSTDTQYF	TGTGCCAGCAGCAAAGACACTAGCACAGATACGCAGTATTTT
TRBV29-1	TRBJ2-1	-	TRBD2	CSQLAGALGNEQFF	TGCAGCCAATTAGCGGGAGCGTTGGGAAATGAGCAGTTCTTC
TRBV27	TRBJ2-7	few	TRBD1	CASSRTGGPFYEQYF	TGTGCCAGCAGCCGTACAGGGGGCCCTTTCTACGAGCAGTACTTC
TRBV28	TRBJ2-3	-	TRBD2	CASRVAGDTDTQYF	TGTGCCAGCAGGGTAGCGGGGGACACAGATACGCAGTATTTT
TRBV19	TRBJ2-3	-	-	CASSIYQNTDTQYF	TGTGCCAGTAGTATTTACCAAAACACAGATACGCAGTATTTT
TRBV27	TRBJ2-7	-	-	CASGKDDRRYEQYF	TGTGCCAGCGGAAAGGACGACAGGCGCTACGAGCAGTACTTC
TRBV7-2	TRBJ2-7	-	TRBD2	CASSPRGDREQYF	TGTGCCAGCAGCCCTCGGGGGGATCGGGAGCAGTACTTC
TRBV2	TRBJ2-5	-	TRBD2	CASSELRGGAETQYF	TGTGCCAGCAGTGAATTGCGGGGGGGTGCAGAGACCCAGTACTTC
TRBV27	TRBJ1-2	-	-	CASSLQGYYGYTF	TGTGCCAGCAGTTTACAGGGCTACTATGGCTACACCTTC
TRBV14	TRBJ2-5	few	-	CASSVSGPEWETQYF	TGTGCCAGCAGCGTATCCGGGCCCGAGTGGGAGACCCAGTACTTC
TRBV7-8	TRBJ1-3	-	TRBD1	CASSGDRAGNTIYF	TGTGCCAGCAGCGGGGACAGGGCTGGAAACACCATATATTTT
TRBV4-2	TRBJ2-1	-	TRBD2	CASSQDRVGPGTSGLQFF	TGTGCCAGCAGCCAAGATAGGGTTGGGCCTGGGACTAGCGGGCTACAGTTCTTC
TRBV28	TRBJ2-3	-	TRBD2	CASSSAGGADTQYF	TGTGCCAGCAGTTCAGCGGGAGGGGCAGATACGCAGTATTTT
TRBV18	TRBJ1-2	-	TRBD1	CASSPAYPVGTGNGYTF	TGTGCCAGCTCACCAGCCTACCCCGTCGGGACAGGGAATGGCTACACCTTC
TRBV6-6	TRBJ2-5	-	-	CASSTRTRVEETQYF	TGTGCCAGCAGTACCCGGACGAGGGTCGAAGAGACCCAGTACTTC
TRBV27	TRBJ2-3	-	-	CASSFSAADTQYF	TGTGCCAGCAGTTTCAGCGCCGCAGATACGCAGTATTTT
TRBV27	TRBJ2-3	-	TRBD2	CASTTGLAGPTDTQYF	TGTGCCAGCACCACCGGACTAGCGGGGCCTACAGATACGCAGTATTTT
TRBV5-1	TRBJ2-1	-	TRBD1	CASSEQGAGEQFF	TGCGCCAGCAGCGAACAGGGGGCAGGTGAGCAGTTCTTC
TRBV9	TRBJ2-3	-	-	CASSVVDTQYF	TGTGCCAGCAGCGTAGTGGATACGCAGTATTTT
TRBV19	TRBJ1-6	-	-	CASSLSNSPLHF	TGTGCCAGTAGTCTGAGCAATTCACCCCTCCACTTT
TRBV28	TRBJ2-5	-	TRBD1	CASSFGAGGQETQYF	TGTGCCAGCAGTTTTGGGGCAGGGGGCCAAGAGACCCAGTACTTC
TRBV4-2	TRBJ1-4	-	-	CASSRPEGGVSEKLFF	TGTGCCAGCAGCCGCCCGGAGGGGGGGGTGTCCGAAAAACTGTTTTTT
TRBV18	TRBJ2-1	-	-	CASSPVGYNEQFF	TGTGCCAGCTCACCAGTGGGGTACAATGAGCAGTTCTTC
TRBV19	TRBJ1-1	-	TRBD1	CASSSRTGRTTEAFF	TGTGCCAGTAGTTCTCGGACAGGGAGGACCACTGAAGCTTTCTTT
TRBV6-5	TRBJ2-2	-	-	CASSVGKVIAGELFF	TGTGCCAGCAGTGTCGGGAAAGTAATCGCCGGGGAGCTGTTTTTT
TRBV30	TRBJ1-3	once	-	CAWSTASGNTIYF	TGTGCCTGGAGCACAGCCTCTGGAAACACCATATATTTT
TRBV5-6	TRBJ2-7	-	-	CASSLGVRRTYEQYF	TGTGCCAGCAGCTTGGGTGTCCGGAGAACCTACGAGCAGTACTTC
TRBV7-1	TRBJ2-7	-	-	CASSLQSYEQYF	TGTGCCAGCAGTTTACAATCCTACGAGCAGTACTTC